This entry lists 31 T cell receptor beta chains sequenced from one sample in a study of response to subunit inactivated influenza vaccine (dated by TCRdb to the late 2010s). The library was obtained by RT-PCR. The run used an Illumina HiSeq 2500. The raw public reads went through TCRdb reprocessing: fastp at Q25, MiXCR clone calling, in-frame beta chains kept. When rows share a CDR3 protein, they turn into one entry using the most common DNA and genes. This sample gives about 580,000 distinct CDR3 sequences in total; 14% of them show up just once. More than 9.5% of the sample lies in the top ten. Here the sequenced sample was PBMCs from blood, taken about 13 days after vaccination. Receptors originate from a man aged 50-60 years who received an inactivated influenza vaccine. Donor details come from another sample of the same person, matched by shared clones.

V gene TRBV14 combines with J gene TRBJ2-3; D is unresolved. The CDR3 extends over 15 amino acids. V was trimmed by 4 bases and J by 0 bases, leaving 11 bases between them. Germline assignment: CDR1 SGHDN and CDR2 FVKESK. This CDR3 reads CASSPHHYSTDTQYF. Here the CDR3 DNA reads TGTGCCAGCAGCCCTCACCACTATAGCACAGATACGCAGTATTTT.

This clonotype was detected only a few times. The V and J genes are TRBV28 and TRBJ2-1; D possibly uses TRBD1 or TRBD2 (5 bases each). This CDR3 has 14 amino acids. Trimming removed 4 bases from V and 9 bases from J, with 16 bases in between. The germline V gene has CDR1 MDHEN and CDR2 SYDVKM. The CDR3 sequence is CASSSGPSRGEQFF. The CDR3 region has the DNA TGTGCCAGCAGTTCGGGACCGTCGAGGGGTGAGCAGTTCTTC.

This clonotype has only a few counts. The junction does not match germline at one end; this may be a read error. This chain links TRBV2 with TRBJ1-2; tentative D call: TRBD1 (5 bases). Germline-derived CDR1 and CDR2 are SNHLY and FYNNEI. The CDR3 is 14 amino acids. CDR3: CASSGIGNPVRGHF. CDR3 coding DNA: TGTGCCAGCAGTGGGATTGGGAATCCCGTTCGGGGCCACTTC.

The chain recombines TRBV7-8 with TRBJ2-5, with TRBD1 identical over 7 bases. V lost 2 bases, J lost 9 bases, and 15 bases stayed unmatched. The CDR3 length is 16 residues. Germline CDR1 and CDR2: SGHVS and FQNEAQ. CDR3 DNA sequence: TGTGCCAGCAGCTTACTTAACAGGGGACACCAAGGGGCCCAGTACTTC. Translating it yields CASSLLNRGHQGAQYF.

The chain joins TRBV6-5 to TRBJ1-6; D remains unclear. V was clipped by 2 bases and J by 2 bases, with 10 bases between them. Germline loops: CDR1 MNHEY, CDR2 SVGAGI. The length of the CDR3 is 16 residues. The CDR3 nucleotides are TGTGCCAGCAGTTACGGTCAGGCTGCCTATAATTCACCCCTCCACTTT. Translated: CASSYGQAAYNSPLHF.

The chain uses TRBV9 and TRBJ2-1, with 9 bases fitting TRBD2. The CDR3 has 15 residues. Germline values: CDR1 SGDLS, CDR2 YYNGEE. After removal of 0 bases from V and 7 bases from J, the junction contained 5 bases not matched to a gene. The CDR3 DNA reads TGTGCCAGCAGCGTAGGGGCTAGCGGGGCGAATGAGCAGTTCTTC. Protein: CASSVGASGANEQFF.

This clonotype has a count of ten or more. This chain joins TRBV5-1 and TRBJ2-1; 10 bases agree with TRBD2. The CDR3 length is 15 residues. After removal of 0 bases from V and 9 bases from J, the junction contained 6 bases not matched to a gene. The germline V gene encodes CDR1 SGHRS and CDR2 YFSETQ. CDR3 region: CASSLGILAGAEQFF. CDR3 nucleotide sequence: TGCGCCAGCAGCTTGGGGATCCTAGCGGGAGCTGAGCAGTTCTTC. The entire variable domain, with the rest obtained from reference TRBV5-1 and TRBJ2-1, is as follows: KAGVTQTPRYLIKTRGQQVTLSCSPISGHRSVSWYQQTPGQGLQFLFEYFSETQRNKGNFPGRFSGRQFSNSRSEMNVSTLELGDSALYLCASSLGILAGAEQFFGPGTRLTVL.

This clonotype was counted only a few times. J is TRBJ2-1 and V is TRBV12-3 or TRBV12-4; a weak D match, TRBD1 (5 bases). The V gene lost 6 bases and the J gene lost 4 bases, with 13 bases spanning the gap. The CDR3 runs to 14 residues. The CDR3 DNA reads TGTGCCAGCAGCCGGACAAACTTGTACAATGAGCAGTTCTTC. It specifies CASSRTNLYNEQFF.

The J gene is TRBJ2-2, the V gene TRBV5-1, with 10 positions matching TRBD2. Germline assignment: CDR1 SGHRS and CDR2 YFSETQ. The CDR3 contains 16 residues. Trimming at V came to 1 base and at J to 7 bases, leaving 7 bases not matched to a gene. In DNA, the CDR3 is TGCGCCAGCAGCTTGAGGCCTAGCGGGGGCATCGGGGAGCTGTTTTTT. Its protein product is CASSLRPSGGIGELFF.

Only a few counts were recorded for this clonotype. The chain recombines TRBV29-1 with TRBJ2-6; D uncertain. CDR1 is SQVTM and CDR2 is ANQGSEA in the germline V gene. V was trimmed by 4 bases and J by 2 bases, leaving 9 bases between them. This CDR3 contains 14 residues. This CDR3 is CSVVSGAGANVLTF. The CDR3 nucleotides read TGCAGCGTTGTGAGTGGGGCTGGGGCCAACGTCCTGACTTTC.

The chain has TRBV20-1 and TRBJ1-2, with 11 bases aligning to TRBD1. The V segment lost 6 bases and the J segment 4 bases; nucleotides outside the gene matches: 7. There are 14 residues in the CDR3. Germline loops: CDR1 DFQATT, CDR2 SNEGSKA (reference sequence). CDR3 DNA: TGCAGTGCCATCCGGGACAGGGGGTCCTATGGCTACACCTTC. Residues: CSAIRDRGSYGYTF.

The chain joins TRBV5-1 to TRBJ2-7, with TRBD2 matching 11 bases. The CDR3 is made up of 15 amino acids. V lost 6 bases and J lost 0; bases outside the gene matches: 5. Germline CDR1 SGHRS, CDR2 YFSETQ. Here the CDR3 DNA reads TGCGCCAGCACCGAACTAGCGGGGGCCTCCTACGAGCAGTACTTC. Protein sequence: CASTELAGASYEQYF.

In this sample, this clonotype turned up a few times. The genes are TRBV7-2 and TRBJ2-7, with D uncertain. The V gene lost 0 bases and the J gene lost 2 bases, with 17 bases spanning the gap. Germline V gene data show CDR1 as SGHTA and CDR2 as FQGNSA. CDR3 length: 17 amino acids. The CDR3 region is CASSLAFSKIGPYEQYF. The CDR3 DNA follows: TGTGCCAGCAGCTTAGCGTTTTCGAAGATTGGGCCCTACGAGCAGTACTTC.

This clonotype was detected many times. The chain employs TRBV7-9 and TRBJ1-2, with TRBD1 identical over 7 bases. The CDR3 sequence is 14 residues long. The J segment lost 5 bases and the V segment lost 5 bases, leaving 8 bases of the junction unmatched. The germline gives CDR1 SEHNR, CDR2 FQNEAQ (reference sequence). CDR3 coding DNA: TGTGCCAGCAGCAGTTCCGGGACAGCTTATGGCTACACCTTC. Amino acid sequence: CASSSSGTAYGYTF.

A few counts support this clonotype. The chain couples TRBV20-1 to TRBJ2-2, with 8 bases lining up with TRBD2. Unmatched junction bases numbered 10, after V lost 1 base and J lost 6 bases. The CDR3 spans 16 residues. Germline CDR1 and CDR2: DFQATT and SNEGSKA (reference sequence). The CDR3 nucleotides are TGCAGTGCTAGAGGTTCCGGGACTAGGTCGTCCGGGGAGCTGTTTTTT. This encodes CSARGSGTRSSGELFF.

This clonotype was detected a few times. The chain joins TRBV10-3 to TRBJ1-1; D unresolved. Germline CDR1 ENHRY, CDR2 SYGVKD. There are 13 residues in the CDR3. The germline V and J ends were trimmed by 7 bases and 3 bases, with 12 bases remaining between them. CDR3 sequence (DNA): TGTGCCATCACTTTCTCAGTGGACACTGAAGCTTTCTTT. This sequence encodes CAITFSVDTEAFF.

The chain uses TRBV7-2 and TRBJ1-5; D unclear. The germline CDR1 and CDR2 sequences are SGHTA and FQGNSA. The V gene lost 2 bases and the J gene lost 4 bases, with 9 bases spanning the gap. CDR3 size: 14 residues. In DNA form, the CDR3 reads TGTGCCAGCAGCTTACCAGATTCGAATCAGCCCCAGCATTTT. Its protein is CASSLPDSNQPQHF.

The chain uses TRBV7-2 and TRBJ2-1; D gene unclear. The germline CDR1 and CDR2 sequences are SGHTA and FQGNSA. V dropped 0 bases and J dropped 7 bases, with 16 bases sitting between them. The CDR3 is made up of 16 amino acids. The CDR3 DNA sequence: TGTGCCAGCAGCTTAGCCGTCTGGGGTAGCCGGAATGAGCAGTTCTTC. Its protein product is CASSLAVWGSRNEQFF.

This clonotype was counted only a few times. The V gene is TRBV7-2, the J gene TRBJ1-1, with 9 positions matching TRBD1. V shed 5 bases and J 1 base; nucleotides not matched to a gene: 5. CDR3 size: 15 residues. Germline values: CDR1 SGHTA, CDR2 FQGNSA. DNA for the CDR3: TGTGCCAGCAGCCAGCGGACAGGGGAGAACACTGAAGCTTTCTTT. Protein: CASSQRTGENTEAFF.

The rearrangement joins TRBV29-1 to TRBJ1-1; D might be TRBD1 (6 bases). The CDR3 length is 12 residues. V shed 7 bases and J shed 6 bases, with 15 bases lying between them. Germline CDR1 SQVTM, CDR2 ANQGSEA. CDR3 sequence reads: CSATWGRSEAFF. The CDR3 DNA reads as TGCAGCGCGACATGGGGGCGTTCTGAAGCTTTCTTT. Using reference TRBV29-1 and TRBJ1-1 for the parts outside the CDR3, the full variable domain is SAVISQKPSRDICQRGTSLTIQCQVDSQVTMMFWYRQQPGQSLTLIATANQGSEATYESGFVIDKFPISRPNLTFSTLTVSNMSPEDSSIYLCSATWGRSEAFFGQGTRLTVV.

In this sample, this clonotype turned up a few times. The chain joins TRBV7-2 to TRBJ1-2; weak D call: TRBD1 (5 bases). Germline CDR1 and CDR2: SGHTA and FQGNSA. V lost 1 base and J 7 bases, leaving 10 bases between the germline ends. The CDR3 has 13 amino acids. The CDR3 bases are TGTGCCAGCAGCTTAGAGGGGAGAGGTGGCTACACCTTC. Translation: CASSLEGRGGYTF.

This sequence joins TRBV24-1 and TRBJ2-3, with 8 bases lining up with TRBD2. Trimming at V came to 4 bases and at J to 2 bases, leaving 4 bases not matched to a gene. Germline CDR1 KGHDR, CDR2 SFDVKD. The CDR3 is made up of 15 amino acids. This chain's CDR3 is CATSDRGRPTDTQYF. CDR3 nucleotide sequence: TGTGCCACCAGTGACCGCGGGAGGCCCACAGATACGCAGTATTTT.

This clonotype has a handful of counts. The chain joins TRBV3-1 to TRBJ1-1; D remains ambiguous. Germline lookup yields CDR1 LGHDT and CDR2 YNNKEL (reference sequence). The germline V and J ends were trimmed by 7 bases and 4 bases, with 10 bases remaining between them. The CDR3 has 12 residues. CDR3 region: CASTSSGTEAFF. The CDR3 nucleotides are TGTGCCAGCACGTCGTCGGGCACTGAAGCTTTCTTT.

This clonotype has a handful of counts. The rearrangement links TRBV19 to TRBJ2-2; 8 nucleotides match TRBD1. Germline V lookup: CDR1 LNHDA, CDR2 SQIVND (reference sequence). The junction had 6 bases not matched to a gene; V was cut back by 5 bases and J by 4 bases. CDR3 length: 15 amino acids. CDR3 amino acids: CASSVLTGATGELFF. In DNA form, the CDR3 reads TGTGCCAGTAGTGTATTGACAGGGGCCACCGGGGAGCTGTTTTTT.

In its sample, this clonotype was seen many times. The CDR3 nucleotides read TGTGCCAGCAGAGACTGGACATTGAATGAGCAGTTCTTC. Its translation: CASRDWTLNEQFF. The J gene is TRBJ2-1, the V gene TRBV6-1, with a tentative D call TRBD1 (5 bases). The length of the CDR3 is 13 residues. Deletions cut 6 bases from V and 7 bases from J, with 13 bases between. The germline gives CDR1 MNHNS, CDR2 SASEGT.

This chain joins TRBV6-5 and TRBJ2-7, with D perhaps TRBD1 or TRBD2 (6 bases each). Between the trimmed V and J ends, which lost 0 bases and 2 bases, there was a span of 14 bases. Per the germline V gene, CDR1 is MNHEY and CDR2 is SVGAGI. The CDR3 extends over 16 amino acids. The CDR3 sequence is CASSYSRGAYPYEQYF. For the CDR3, the DNA is TGTGCCAGCAGTTACTCGAGGGGGGCTTACCCCTACGAGCAGTACTTC.

The gene calls are TRBV6-2 or TRBV6-3 and TRBJ1-1, with 10 bases fitting TRBD1. Germline V gene sequence: CDR1 MNHEY, CDR2 SVGEGT. V was pared by 4 bases and J by 6 bases, with 2 bases of the junction left unmatched. The CDR3 consists of 13 residues. The CDR3 reads CASSLTGGSEAFF. The CDR3 coding sequence is TGTGCCAGCAGTTTGACAGGGGGCTCTGAAGCTTTCTTT.

The gene calls are TRBV6-2 or TRBV6-3 and TRBJ2-1, with D possibly TRBD2 on 5 matching bases. Trimming cost V 5 bases and J 8 bases, with 19 bases left between them. The CDR3 runs 15 residues. Germline V lookup: CDR1 MNHEY, CDR2 SVGEGT. CDR3 region: CASSPPGNGVHEQFF. The CDR3 nucleotides read TGTGCCAGCAGTCCTCCGGGGAATGGGGTTCATGAGCAGTTCTTC.

Written as DNA, the CDR3 is TGTGCCAGCAGCGCCCCCTTGGGCCCAGGCGAGCAGTTCTTC. This translates into CASSAPLGPGEQFF. The chain employs TRBV9 and TRBJ2-1; no firm D call. Germline-derived CDR1 and CDR2 are SGDLS and YYNGEE. V lost 3 bases and J 10 bases, leaving 17 bases between the germline ends. CDR3 length: 14 amino acids.

The CDR3 DNA is TGTGCCAGCAGCCCCTCGGGTGGTGACCAATCGGCGGTGTTCTTC. The encoded protein is CASSPSGGDQSAVFF. The chain employs TRBV7-9 and TRBJ2-1; D gene ambiguous. CDR1 and CDR2 from the germline V gene are SEHNR and FQNEAQ (reference sequence). CDR3 size: 15 residues. Trimming pared 5 bases from V and 15 bases from J, leaving 26 bases between.

The table lists this clonotype with many counts. The gene calls are TRBV20-1 and TRBJ2-2; D tentatively reads TRBD1 or TRBD2 (5 bases each). With 6 bases removed from V and 6 bases from J, the gap between germline ends came to 14 bases. CDR3 length: 13 amino acids. CDR1 is DFQATT and CDR2 is SNEGSKA in the germline V gene (reference sequence). Here the CDR3 reads CSAFGDGPGELFF. Here the CDR3 DNA reads TGCAGTGCCTTCGGGGACGGGCCCGGGGAGCTGTTTTTT.